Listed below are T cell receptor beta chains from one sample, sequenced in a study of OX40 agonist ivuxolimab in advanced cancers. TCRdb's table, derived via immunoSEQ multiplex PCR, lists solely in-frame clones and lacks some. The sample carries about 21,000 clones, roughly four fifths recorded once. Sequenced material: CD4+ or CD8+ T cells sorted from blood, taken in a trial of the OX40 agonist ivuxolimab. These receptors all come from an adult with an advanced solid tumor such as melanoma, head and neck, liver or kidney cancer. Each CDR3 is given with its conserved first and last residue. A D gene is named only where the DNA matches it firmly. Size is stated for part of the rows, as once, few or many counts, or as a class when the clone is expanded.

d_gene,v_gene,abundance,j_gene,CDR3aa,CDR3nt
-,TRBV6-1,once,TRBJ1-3,CASSKGPLIGNTIYF,TGTGCCAGCAGTAAGGGACCTCTTATTGGAAACACCATATATTTT
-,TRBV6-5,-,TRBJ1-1,CASSLDPTRLNSFF,TGTGCCAGCAGTTTGGACCCTACTCGCCTGAATTCTTTCTTT
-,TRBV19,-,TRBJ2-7,CASTASGAYEQYF,TGTGCCAGTACCGCCTCAGGGGCCTACGAGCAGTACTTC
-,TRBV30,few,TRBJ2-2,CAWMSVSSGELFF,TGTGCCTGGATGAGCGTTTCCTCCGGGGAGCTGTTTTTT
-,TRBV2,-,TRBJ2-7,CASSHRGIFYEQYF,TGTGCCAGCAGTCACCGGGGGATATTCTACGAGCAGTACTTC
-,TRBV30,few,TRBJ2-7,CAWSPGSGEEQYF,TGTGCCTGGTCCCCCGGGAGTGGCGAGGAGCAGTACTTC
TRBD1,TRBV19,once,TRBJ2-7,CASSLGQGAHEQYF,TGTGCCAGTAGTCTGGGACAGGGGGCCCACGAGCAGTACTTC
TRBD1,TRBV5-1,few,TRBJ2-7,CASSFGTGSGEQYF,TGCGCCAGCAGCTTTGGGACAGGGTCGGGGGAGCAGTACTTC
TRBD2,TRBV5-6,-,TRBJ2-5,CASSPGLAGVAETQYF,TGTGCCAGCAGCCCAGGACTAGCGGGAGTCGCCGAGACCCAGTACTTC
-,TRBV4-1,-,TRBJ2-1,CASSQVAAAPDNEQFF,TGCGCCAGCAGCCAAGTAGCAGCGGCTCCTGACAATGAGCAGTTCTTC
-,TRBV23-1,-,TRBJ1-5,CASSHIWQPQHF,TGCGCCAGCAGTCACATTTGGCAGCCCCAGCATTTT
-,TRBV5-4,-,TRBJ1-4,CASSQTRGLPTNEKLFF,TGTGCCAGCAGCCAAACCCGGGGATTACCAACTAATGAAAAACTGTTTTTT
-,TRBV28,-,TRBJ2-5,CASSLQGRETQYF,TGTGCCAGCAGTCTTCAGGGTAGGGAGACCCAGTACTTC
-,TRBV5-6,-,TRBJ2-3,CASSLPGNPDTQYF,TGTGCCAGCAGCTTGCCTGGCAACCCAGATACGCAGTATTTT
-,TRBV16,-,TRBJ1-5,CASSQLGGSNQPQHF,TGTGCCAGCAGCCAACTTGGAGGTAGCAATCAGCCCCAGCATTTT
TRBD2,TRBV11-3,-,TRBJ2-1,CASSLGIRLAGGGSYNEQFF,TGTGCCAGCAGCTTAGGCATTAGGCTAGCGGGAGGAGGGTCCTACAATGAGCAGTTCTTC